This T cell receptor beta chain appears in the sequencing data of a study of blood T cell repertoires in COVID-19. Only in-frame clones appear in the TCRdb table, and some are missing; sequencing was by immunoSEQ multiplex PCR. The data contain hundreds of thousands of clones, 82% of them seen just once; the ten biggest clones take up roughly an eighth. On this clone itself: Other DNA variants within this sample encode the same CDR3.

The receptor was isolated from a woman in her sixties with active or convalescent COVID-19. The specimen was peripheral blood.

The CDR3 region is CASSFAGIGANEQFF. The CDR3 DNA follows: TGTGCCAGCAGCTTTGCGGGGATTGGGGCCAATGAGCAGTTCTTC. The chain joins TRBV7-6 to TRBJ2-1, with D possibly matching TRBD2 (6 bases). The germline V gene encodes CDR1 SGHVS and CDR2 FNYEAQ. The V and J ends lost 3 bases and 6 bases respectively, with 15 bases between them. CDR3 length: 15 amino acids.